What follows are 20 T cell receptor beta chains derived from one specimen sequenced in a study of shared clonotypes between healthy human individuals. Assay: immunoSEQ multiplex PCR; the TCRdb copy retains only in-frame clones and omits some. The repertoire holds over a million clones, roughly 74% seen once, with 0.61% in the top ten. Sample: memory CD4+ T cells from PBMCs. The sample's subset: CD45RA-negative fraction. These receptors were taken from a man in his late teens or twenties in good health. Some clones in this sample may be carry-over from other donors' samples.

V is TRBV14 and J is TRBJ1-2, with 10 bases lining up with TRBD1. Per germline, CDR1 SGHDN and CDR2 FVKESK. CDR3 length: 14 residues. Trimming cost V 3 bases and J 7 bases; bases outside gene matches: 5. This CDR3 reads CASSHTGQGSGYTF. CDR3 coding DNA: TGTGCCAGCAGCCACACGGGACAGGGGTCTGGCTACACCTTC.

The genes are TRBV6-6 and TRBJ2-7, with a weak D call TRBD2 (5 bases). The germline V and J ends were trimmed by 5 bases and 2 bases, with 10 bases remaining between them. CDR1 and CDR2 from the germline V gene are MNHNY and SVGAGI (reference sequence). CDR3 length: 13 amino acids. CDR3 DNA sequence: TGTGCCAGCAGTAGTAGCGTGACCTACGAGCAGTACTTC. It translates to CASSSSVTYEQYF.

This rearrangement joins TRBV27 to TRBJ1-2; D is uncertain. In germline, CDR1 is MNHEY, CDR2 SMNVEV (reference sequence). Trimming cost V 3 bases and J 2 bases, with 10 bases left between them. The CDR3 length is 14 residues. The CDR3 bases are TGTGCCAGCAGTTTGGCACGGGTGAACTATGGCTACACCTTC. Protein sequence: CASSLARVNYGYTF.

The chain is built from TRBV15 and TRBJ2-5; TRBD2 aligns across 12 bases. Trimming removed 0 bases from V and 5 bases from J; junction bases left unmatched: 16. The CDR3 consists of 20 residues. Germline V gives CDR1 LNHNV, CDR2 YYDKDF (reference sequence). The CDR3 loop is CATSRDLASGRAVLRETQYF. The DNA for the CDR3 is TGTGCCACCAGCAGAGATCTGGCTAGCGGGAGGGCCGTCTTACGGGAGACCCAGTACTTC.

V is TRBV7-2 and J is TRBJ2-5; D gene ambiguous. Germline CDR1 SGHTA, CDR2 FQGNSA. The CDR3 contains 14 residues. V was cut by 3 bases and J by 5 bases, with 13 bases left in between. Written as DNA, the CDR3 is TGTGCCAGCAGCTTCGCGGCAGGTCGGGAGACCCAGTACTTC. This encodes CASSFAAGRETQYF.

The chain joins TRBV7-2 to TRBJ1-2; tentative D call: TRBD1 (5 bases). V was cut by 4 bases and J by 7 bases, with 28 bases left in between. This CDR3 spans 18 amino acids. Germline V lookup: CDR1 SGHTA, CDR2 FQGNSA. Here the CDR3 reads CASSYPDTQDLGLPGYTF. The CDR3 DNA sequence: TGTGCCAGCAGCTACCCAGACACCCAAGACCTGGGACTCCCTGGCTACACCTTC.

V gene TRBV27 combines with J gene TRBJ2-7; D is possibly TRBD2 (6 bases). CDR3 length equals 14 residues. Germline V lookup: CDR1 MNHEY, CDR2 SMNVEV (reference sequence). The germline V and J ends were trimmed by 3 bases and 5 bases, with 14 bases remaining between them. In DNA form, the CDR3 reads TGTGCCAGCAGTTTCCGGCGGGGAGTCGACGAGCAGTACTTC. This translates into CASSFRRGVDEQYF.

The chain uses TRBV7-6 and TRBJ2-1, with D perhaps TRBD2 (5 bases). The CDR3 has 14 residues. From germline, CDR1 is SGHVS and CDR2 FNYEAQ. V was trimmed by 1 base and J by 3 bases, leaving 7 bases between them. The CDR3 reads CASSLGGYYNEQFF. In DNA form, the CDR3 reads TGTGCCAGCAGCTTAGGCGGGTACTACAATGAGCAGTTCTTC.

The chain recombines TRBV28 with TRBJ2-5, with 7 bases matching TRBD1. In germline, CDR1 is MDHEN, CDR2 SYDVKM. This CDR3 has 16 amino acids. The V gene end was trimmed by 6 bases and the J gene end by 4 bases; junction bases not matched to a gene: 14. The CDR3 here is CASSFGAWTGLETQYF. CDR3 coding DNA: TGTGCCAGCAGCTTCGGGGCCTGGACAGGCTTAGAGACCCAGTACTTC.

The J gene is TRBJ1-6, the V gene TRBV7-9; 8 bases agree with TRBD1. The CDR3 has 15 residues. CDR1 and CDR2 (germline): SEHNR, FQNEAQ (reference sequence). The V segment lost 3 bases and the J segment 10 bases; nucleotides outside the gene matches: 8. CDR3 region: CASSFPQGVGSPLHF. CDR3 sequence (DNA): TGTGCCAGCAGCTTTCCACAGGGGGTTGGATCACCCCTCCACTTT.

The chain couples TRBV28 to TRBJ2-1, with TRBD2 matching 7 bases. V lost 6 bases and J lost 7; bases outside the gene matches: 15. This CDR3 is 16 amino acids long. The germline V gene encodes CDR1 MDHEN and CDR2 SYDVKM. The CDR3: CASSPAREWRGNEQFF. CDR3 bases: TGTGCCAGCAGCCCCGCCAGGGAGTGGCGGGGGAATGAGCAGTTCTTC. Filled out from reference TRBV28 and TRBJ2-1, the complete variable domain reads DVKVTQSSRYLVKRTGEKVFLECVQDMDHENMFWYRQDPGLGLRLIYFSYDVKMKEKGDIPEGYSVSREKKERFSLILESASTNQTSMYLCASSPAREWRGNEQFFGPGTRLTVL.

The chain joins TRBV2 to TRBJ2-5, with D perhaps assigned TRBD1 or TRBD2 (6 bases each). Germline assignment: CDR1 SNHLY and CDR2 FYNNEI. Trimming took 11 bases from V and 0 from J, leaving 10 bases between them. The CDR3 is made up of 12 amino acids. CDR3: CASGAYQETQYF. The CDR3 bases are TGTGCCTCGGGGGCGTACCAAGAGACCCAGTACTTC.

V is TRBV28 and J is TRBJ2-5; the D is unclear. V dropped 4 bases and J dropped 5 bases, with 14 bases sitting between them. Germline lookup yields CDR1 MDHEN and CDR2 SYDVKM. This CDR3 has 14 amino acids. CDR3 residues: CASSSGPVRETQYF. Written as DNA, the CDR3 is TGTGCCAGCAGTTCCGGGCCAGTAAGGGAGACCCAGTACTTC.

This chain uses TRBV5-4 with TRBJ1-1; 8 bases align to TRBD1. This CDR3 has 13 amino acids. Germline trimming cut 1 base from V and 5 bases from J; bases unmatched to any gene: 1. Germline CDR1 is SGHNT and CDR2 is YYREEE (reference sequence). The CDR3 here is CASSLQGATEAFF. CDR3 nucleotides: TGTGCCAGCAGCTTGCAGGGGGCTACTGAAGCTTTCTTT.

The rearrangement joins TRBV18 to TRBJ2-7; the match to TRBD1 covers 7 bases. This CDR3 has 14 amino acids. The V segment lost 2 bases and the J segment 4 bases; nucleotides outside the gene matches: 5. CDR1 is KGHSH and CDR2 is LQKENI in the germline V gene. This chain's CDR3 is CASSPETGQYEQYF. CDR3 in DNA: TGTGCCAGCTCACCAGAGACAGGGCAATACGAGCAGTACTTC.

This clone came up a few times. V gene TRBV5-1 combines with J gene TRBJ2-5, with TRBD1 matching 9 bases. V lost 4 bases, J lost 5 bases, and 3 bases stayed unmatched. Germline-derived CDR1 and CDR2 are SGHRS and YFSETQ. CDR3 length: 13 residues. CDR3 coding DNA: TGCGCCAGCAGCGACAGGGGGGGCGAGACCCAGTACTTC. It translates to CASSDRGGETQYF.

The chain has TRBV6-5 and TRBJ1-4; no clear D. Trimming shortened V by 8 bases and J by 4 bases, and 8 bases separated the two germline ends. There are 12 residues in the CDR3. Per the germline V gene, CDR1 is MNHEY and CDR2 is SVGAGI. The CDR3 nucleotides are TGTGCCAGCCGCGGACGTAATGAAAAACTGTTTTTT. The encoded protein is CASRGRNEKLFF.

This chain connects TRBV6-1 to TRBJ2-7, with D perhaps matching TRBD2 (6 bases). Trimming removed 1 base at V and 2 bases at J, with 15 bases between. This CDR3 spans 16 amino acids. The germline V gene encodes CDR1 MNHNS and CDR2 SASEGT. CDR3 region: CASSEVFSGWTYEQYF. CDR3 bases: TGTGCCAGCAGTGAAGTATTCAGCGGGTGGACCTACGAGCAGTACTTC.

This clone has ten or more counts. This sample includes further DNA sequences coding for the same CDR3. The rearrangement uses TRBV28 and TRBJ2-5; 13 bases align to TRBD2. Germline V lookup: CDR1 MDHEN, CDR2 SYDVKM. CDR3 length: 16 amino acids. Trimming at V came to 6 bases and at J to 5 bases, leaving 9 bases not matched to a gene. In DNA form, the CDR3 reads TGTGCCAGCAGCCGCGGACTAGCGGGAGCGGGGGAGACCCAGTACTTC. The encoded protein is CASSRGLAGAGETQYF.

This clone appeared once. V gene TRBV29-1 combines with J gene TRBJ1-1; D is perhaps TRBD1 (5 bases). Trimming took 5 bases from V and 0 from J, leaving 22 bases between them. Germline-derived CDR1 and CDR2 are SQVTM and ANQGSEA. This CDR3 is built from 17 residues. CDR3 coding DNA: TGCAGCGTTCCTTCCCTGGGGCGCGACCCGCTGAACACTGAAGCTTTCTTT. Translated, it gives CSVPSLGRDPLNTEAFF.